Sequencing of this TCR beta chain was carried out in a study of T cell repertoires in cytomegalovirus infection. Comment on this clonotype: Antigen: not known.

TCRdb independently ran MiXCR on the reads; one entry per CDR3 protein. The sample carries about 920,000 distinct CDR3 sequences, approximately 30% recorded once. The CDR3 is 17 residues long. From germline, CDR1 is SGHVS and CDR2 FNYEAQ. The germline V and J ends were trimmed by 10 bases and 2 bases, with 21 bases remaining between them. Sequencing was performed on cultured CD8+ T cells from PBMCs, taken from culture after CMV antigen stimulation. The chain joins TRBV7-6 to TRBJ2-6; D may be TRBD2 (7 bases). The TCR sequence derives from a human donor in good health (CMV status not recorded). Some clones in this sample may be carry-over from other donors' samples. In DNA, the CDR3 is TGTGCCACCGACGATCTAAGGGGGGGGACTGGGGCCAACGTCCTGACTTTC. Its translation is CATDDLRGGTGANVLTF.